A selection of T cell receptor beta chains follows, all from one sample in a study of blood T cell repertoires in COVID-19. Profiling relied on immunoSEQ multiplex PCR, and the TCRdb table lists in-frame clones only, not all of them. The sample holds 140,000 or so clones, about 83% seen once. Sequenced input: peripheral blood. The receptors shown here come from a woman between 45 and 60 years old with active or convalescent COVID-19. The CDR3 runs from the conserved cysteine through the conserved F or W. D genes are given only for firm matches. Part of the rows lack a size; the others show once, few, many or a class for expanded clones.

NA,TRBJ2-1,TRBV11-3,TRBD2,TGTGCCAGCAGCTCCACAAACCTACTAGCGGGAGGCAATGAGCAGTTCTTC,CASSSTNLLAGGNEQFF
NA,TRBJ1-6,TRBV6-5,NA,TGTGCCAGCAGAACAGGGAATTCACCCCTCCACTTT,CASRTGNSPLHF
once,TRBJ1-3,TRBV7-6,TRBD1,TGTGCCAGCAGCTTAGGGACAGGGAGTGGAAACACCATATATTTT,CASSLGTGSGNTIYF
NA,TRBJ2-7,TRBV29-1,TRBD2,TGCAGCGTTTCCCTAGCGGGAGTCAGGTACGAGCAGTACTTC,CSVSLAGVRYEQYF
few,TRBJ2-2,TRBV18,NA,TGTGCCAGCTCACCACCGGTTGGGGAGGCGGACACCGGGGAGCTGTTTTTT,CASSPPVGEADTGELFF
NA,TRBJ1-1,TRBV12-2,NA,TGTGCAAGTCGCACTACAGGGGGGCGCCGCACTGAAGCTTTCTTT,CASRTTGGRRTEAFF
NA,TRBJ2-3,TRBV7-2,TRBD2,TGTGCCAGCAGCTTAGGGGGATCTAGCGGGGGGATCAGCACAGATACGCAGTATTTT,CASSLGGSSGGISTDTQYF
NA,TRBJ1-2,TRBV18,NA,TGTGCCAGCTCACCACGAACAGCTTACTATGGCTACACCTTC,CASSPRTAYYGYTF
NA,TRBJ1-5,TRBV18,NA,TGTGCCAGCTCACCCCGGGGAGATCAGCCCCAGCATTTT,CASSPRGDQPQHF
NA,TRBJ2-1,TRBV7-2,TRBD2,TGTGCCAGCAGCTCTAGCGGGGGCAGTTTCAATGAGCAGTTCTTC,CASSSSGGSFNEQFF
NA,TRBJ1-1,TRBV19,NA,TGTGCCAGTAGTATTCGAGGGGGGAACACTGAAGCTTTCTTT,CASSIRGGNTEAFF
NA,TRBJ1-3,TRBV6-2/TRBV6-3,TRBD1,TGTGCCAGCAGTCGCTCAGGGGGCGGTGGAAACACCATATATTTT,CASSRSGGGGNTIYF
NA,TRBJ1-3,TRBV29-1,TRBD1,TGCAGCGTTCCAGGACAGGTTTACTCTGGAAACACCATATATTTT,CSVPGQVYSGNTIYF
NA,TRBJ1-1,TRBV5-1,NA,TGCGCCAGCAGCCCCGGGACTTCGTGGGCTGAAGCTTTCTTT,CASSPGTSWAEAFF
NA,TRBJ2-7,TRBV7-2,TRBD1,TGTGCCAGCAGCCGGGACAGGGTTGGCGAGCAGTACTTC,CASSRDRVGEQYF
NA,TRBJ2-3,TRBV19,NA,TGTGCCAGTAGTATACAGGGGGGCCCAGATACGCAGTATTTT,CASSIQGGPDTQYF
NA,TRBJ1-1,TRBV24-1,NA,TGTGCCACCAGTGGTATCACTGAAGCTTTCTTT,CATSGITEAFF
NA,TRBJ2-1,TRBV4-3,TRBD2,TGCGCCAGCAGCCGCCTAGGGGAGGGTGAGCAGTTCTTC,CASSRLGEGEQFF